Below are 9 T cell receptor beta chains sequenced from a single sample in a study of identical twins. From the 5' RACE reads, TCRdb called clonotypes with MiXCR, one entry per CDR3 protein. The sample holds about 240,000 distinct CDR3 sequences, 9.5% to 15% seen once. The data also belong to a second study, concerning yellow fever vaccine responses in identical twins.

Sequencing was carried out using memory (CD45RO+) T cells sorted from blood. These receptors were collected from a woman younger than 35 in good health.

The sample holds a few counts of this clonotype. The chain joins TRBV27 to TRBJ2-1; 8 nucleotides align to TRBD2. V shed 3 bases and J 6 bases; nucleotides not matched to a gene: 7. The CDR3 consists of 15 residues. From germline, CDR1 is MNHEY and CDR2 SMNVEV (reference sequence). The DNA of the CDR3 is TGTGCCAGCAGTTTCGTTAGCGGGGCACTCAATGAGCAGTTCTTC. It codes for CASSFVSGALNEQFF.

This clonotype was observed many times. The genes are TRBV29-1 and TRBJ2-1; 7 bases line up with TRBD1. Germline V gene sequence: CDR1 SQVTM, CDR2 ANQGSEA. With V trimmed by 5 bases and J by 6 bases, 10 bases remained unmatched. The length of the CDR3 is 14 residues. DNA of the CDR3: TGCAGCGTTATAGGGGGCTTTAAAGGCAATGAGCAGTTCTTC. Residues: CSVIGGFKGNEQFF.

This clonotype came up a few times. The J gene is TRBJ2-7, the V gene TRBV20-1; 7 bases match TRBD1. This CDR3 spans 14 amino acids. Germline V gene data show CDR1 as DFQATT and CDR2 as SNEGSKA (reference sequence). The V segment lost 3 bases and the J segment 5 bases; nucleotides outside the gene matches: 10. In DNA form, the CDR3 reads TGCAGTGCTAGTAGTCAGGGGGTAATCAACGAGCAGTACTTC. Its protein product is CSASSQGVINEQYF.

Many counts were recorded for this clonotype. This rearrangement joins TRBV12-3 or TRBV12-4 to TRBJ1-6; perhaps TRBD1 as D (6 bases). Trimming took off 7 bases at V and 8 bases at J, with 15 bases between the two ends. There are 14 residues in the CDR3. The CDR3 bases are TGTGCCAGCACCCGTCTAAGGGGGGATTCACCCCTCCACTTT. It translates to CASTRLRGDSPLHF.

The chain recombines TRBV3-1 with TRBJ2-7, with TRBD2 matching 8 bases. The CDR3 totals 16 residues. The germline V gene has CDR1 LGHDT and CDR2 YNNKEL (reference sequence). V was pared by 1 base and J by 2 bases, with 7 bases of the junction left unmatched. The CDR3 bases are TGTGCCAGCAGCCAAGGCAGAGGACTAGCTACCTACGAGCAGTACTTC. Translating gives CASSQGRGLATYEQYF.

The rearrangement joins TRBV13 to TRBJ2-7; 10 nucleotides align to TRBD1. Germline values: CDR1 PRHDT, CDR2 FYEKMQ (reference sequence). The CDR3 has 14 residues. V was pared by 7 bases and J by 2 bases, with 5 bases of the junction left unmatched. The CDR3: CASKPGTGAYEQYF. In nucleotides, the CDR3 is TGTGCCAGCAAGCCTGGGACAGGGGCCTACGAGCAGTACTTC.

The table lists this clonotype with a few counts. The chain uses TRBV5-1 and TRBJ2-1, with 8 bases matching TRBD1. This CDR3 comprises 16 residues. Germline CDR1 is SGHRS and CDR2 is YFSETQ. V shed 4 bases, J shed 7 bases, and the junction held 13 bases outside the gene matches. Here the CDR3 reads CASSPERPTGVNEQFF. The CDR3 DNA is TGCGCCAGCAGCCCAGAAAGACCGACAGGGGTAAATGAGCAGTTCTTC.

The table lists this clonotype with many counts. The J gene is TRBJ2-7, the V gene TRBV7-8; no definite D call. There are 14 residues in the CDR3. CDR1 and CDR2 (germline): SGHVS, FQNEAQ. Trimming stripped 1 base from V and 4 bases from J, with 11 bases between. The CDR3 DNA is TGTGCCAGCAGCTTAGTTTCAGCCCAGTACGAGCAGTACTTC. Protein: CASSLVSAQYEQYF.

This clonotype is termed medium-sized (0.01 to 0.1%). The rearrangement joins TRBV14 to TRBJ2-7; no definite D call. The CDR3 spans 13 residues. Germline values: CDR1 SGHDN, CDR2 FVKESK. Trimming shortened V by 4 bases and J by 7 bases, and 14 bases separated the two germline ends. The CDR3 loop reads CASSPRTAEEQYF. The CDR3 DNA is TGTGCCAGCAGCCCTCGGACGGCAGAAGAGCAGTACTTC.